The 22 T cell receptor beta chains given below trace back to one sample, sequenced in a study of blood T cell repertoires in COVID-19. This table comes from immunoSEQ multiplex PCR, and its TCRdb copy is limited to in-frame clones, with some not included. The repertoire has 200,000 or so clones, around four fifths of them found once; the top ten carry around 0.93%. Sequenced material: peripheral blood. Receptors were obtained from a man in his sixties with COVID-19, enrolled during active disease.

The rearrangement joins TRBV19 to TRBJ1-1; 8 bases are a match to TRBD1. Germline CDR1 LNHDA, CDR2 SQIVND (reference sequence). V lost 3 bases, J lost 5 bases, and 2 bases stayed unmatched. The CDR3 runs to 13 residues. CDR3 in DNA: TGTGCCAGTAGTATCCGGACAGGGACTGAAGCTTTCTTT. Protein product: CASSIRTGTEAFF.

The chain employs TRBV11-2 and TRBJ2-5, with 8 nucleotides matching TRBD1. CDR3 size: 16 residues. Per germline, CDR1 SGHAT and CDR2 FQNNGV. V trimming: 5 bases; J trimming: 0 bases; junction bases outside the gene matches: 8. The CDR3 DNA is TGTGCCAGCAGCCCTTTCGGGACAGGCGACCAAGAGACCCAGTACTTC. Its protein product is CASSPFGTGDQETQYF.

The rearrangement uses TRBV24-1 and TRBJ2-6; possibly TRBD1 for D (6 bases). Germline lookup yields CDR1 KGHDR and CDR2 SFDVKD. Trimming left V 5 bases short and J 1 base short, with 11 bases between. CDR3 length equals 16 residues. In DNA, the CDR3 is TGTGCCACCAGTGGCTCCAGGGGTTCTGGGGCCAACGTCCTGACTTTC. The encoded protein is CATSGSRGSGANVLTF.

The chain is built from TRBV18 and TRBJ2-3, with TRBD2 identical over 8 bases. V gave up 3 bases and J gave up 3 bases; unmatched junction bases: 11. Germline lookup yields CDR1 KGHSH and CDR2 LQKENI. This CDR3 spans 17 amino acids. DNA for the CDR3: TGTGCCAGCTCACCCCTCCTCAGCGGGAGAGGTACAGATACGCAGTATTTT. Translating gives CASSPLLSGRGTDTQYF. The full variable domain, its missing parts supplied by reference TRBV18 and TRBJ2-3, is NAGVMQNPRHLVRRRGQEARLRCSPMKGHSHVYWYRQLPEEGLKFMVYLQKENIIDESGMPKERFSAEFPKEGPSILRIQQVVRGDSAAYFCASSPLLSGRGTDTQYFGPGTRLTVL.

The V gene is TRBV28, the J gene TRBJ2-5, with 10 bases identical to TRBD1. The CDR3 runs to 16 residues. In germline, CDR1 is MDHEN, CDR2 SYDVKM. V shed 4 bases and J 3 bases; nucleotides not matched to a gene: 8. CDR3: CASSSRGQGVEETQYF. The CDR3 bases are TGTGCCAGCAGTTCGAGAGGACAGGGGGTGGAAGAGACCCAGTACTTC.

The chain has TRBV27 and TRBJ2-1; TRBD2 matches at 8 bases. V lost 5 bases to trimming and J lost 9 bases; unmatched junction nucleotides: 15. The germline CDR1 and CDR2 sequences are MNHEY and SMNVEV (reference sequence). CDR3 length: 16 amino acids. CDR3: CASSPRKSGSEVEQFF. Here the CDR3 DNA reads TGTGCCAGCAGTCCACGAAAAAGCGGGAGTGAGGTTGAGCAGTTCTTC.

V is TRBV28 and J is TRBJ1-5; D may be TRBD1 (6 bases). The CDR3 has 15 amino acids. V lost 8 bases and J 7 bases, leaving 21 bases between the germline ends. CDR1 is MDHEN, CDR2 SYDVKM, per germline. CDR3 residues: CASPPSHRDLQPQHF. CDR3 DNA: TGTGCCAGCCCACCAAGTCACAGGGATTTGCAGCCCCAGCATTTT.

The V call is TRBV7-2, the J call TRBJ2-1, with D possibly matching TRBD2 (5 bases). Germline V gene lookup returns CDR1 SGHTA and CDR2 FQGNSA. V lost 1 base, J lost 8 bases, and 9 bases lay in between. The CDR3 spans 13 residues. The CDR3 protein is CASSLEGGDEQFF. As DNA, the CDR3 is TGTGCCAGCAGCTTAGAAGGAGGCGATGAGCAGTTCTTC.

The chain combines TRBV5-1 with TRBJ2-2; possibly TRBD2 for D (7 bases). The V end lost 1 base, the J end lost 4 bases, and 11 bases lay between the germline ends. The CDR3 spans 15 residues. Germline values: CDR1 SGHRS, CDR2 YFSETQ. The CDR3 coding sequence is TGCGCCAGCAGCTTGCCGGGGGGCGGCACCGGGGAGCTGTTTTTT. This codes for CASSLPGGGTGELFF.

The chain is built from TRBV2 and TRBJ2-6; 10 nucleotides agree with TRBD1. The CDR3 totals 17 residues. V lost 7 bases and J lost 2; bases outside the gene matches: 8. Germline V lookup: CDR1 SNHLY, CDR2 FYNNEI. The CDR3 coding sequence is TGTGCCAGCATGAAGGGACAGGGGTTGGCTGGGGCCAACGTCCTGACTTTC. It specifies CASMKGQGLAGANVLTF.

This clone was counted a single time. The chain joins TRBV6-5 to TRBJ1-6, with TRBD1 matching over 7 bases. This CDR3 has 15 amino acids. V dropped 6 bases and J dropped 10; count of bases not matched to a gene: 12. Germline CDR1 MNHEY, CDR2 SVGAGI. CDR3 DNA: TGTGCCAGCAGAGAGCCAGGGGGACGCGGGTCACCCCTCCACTTT. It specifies CASREPGGRGSPLHF.

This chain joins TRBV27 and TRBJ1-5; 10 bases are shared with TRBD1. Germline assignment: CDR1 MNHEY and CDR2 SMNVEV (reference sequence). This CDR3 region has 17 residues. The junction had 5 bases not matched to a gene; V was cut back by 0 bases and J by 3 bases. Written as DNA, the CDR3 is TGTGCCAGCAGTTTATCGGGGGACAGGGGCTACAATCAGCCCCAGCATTTT. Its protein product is CASSLSGDRGYNQPQHF.

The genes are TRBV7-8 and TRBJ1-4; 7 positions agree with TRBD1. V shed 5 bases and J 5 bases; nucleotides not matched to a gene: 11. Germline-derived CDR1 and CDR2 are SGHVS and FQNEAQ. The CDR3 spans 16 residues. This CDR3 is CASSPPYGTANEKLFF. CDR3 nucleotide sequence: TGTGCCAGCAGCCCTCCCTACGGGACAGCGAATGAAAAACTGTTTTTT. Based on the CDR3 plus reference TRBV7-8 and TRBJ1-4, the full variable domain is GAGVSQSPRYKVAKRGQDVALRCDPISGHVSLFWYQQALGQGPEFLTYFQNEAQLDKSGLPSDRFFAERPEGSVSTLKIQRTQQEDSAVYLCASSPPYGTANEKLFFGSGTQLSVL.

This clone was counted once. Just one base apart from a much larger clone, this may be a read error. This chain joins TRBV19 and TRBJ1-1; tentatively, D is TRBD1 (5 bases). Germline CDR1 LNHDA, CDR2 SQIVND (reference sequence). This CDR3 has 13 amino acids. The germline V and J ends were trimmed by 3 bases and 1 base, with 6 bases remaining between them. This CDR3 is CASSMTANTEAFF. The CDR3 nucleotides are TGTGCCAGTAGTATGACAGCGAACACTGAAGCTTTCTTT.

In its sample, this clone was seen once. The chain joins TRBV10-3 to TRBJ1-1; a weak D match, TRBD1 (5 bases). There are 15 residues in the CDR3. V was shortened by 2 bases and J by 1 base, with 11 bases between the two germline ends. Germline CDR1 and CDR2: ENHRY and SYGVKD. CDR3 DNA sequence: TGTGCCATCAGTGAGAAGGGGCTGGCGAACACTGAAGCTTTCTTT. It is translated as CAISEKGLANTEAFF.

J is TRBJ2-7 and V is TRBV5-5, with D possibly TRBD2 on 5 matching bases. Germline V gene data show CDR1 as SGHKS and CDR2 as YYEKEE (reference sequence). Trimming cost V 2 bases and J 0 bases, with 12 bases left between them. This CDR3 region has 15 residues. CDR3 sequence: CASSLATGSSYEQYF. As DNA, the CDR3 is TGTGCCAGCAGCTTAGCGACTGGGAGCTCCTACGAGCAGTACTTC.

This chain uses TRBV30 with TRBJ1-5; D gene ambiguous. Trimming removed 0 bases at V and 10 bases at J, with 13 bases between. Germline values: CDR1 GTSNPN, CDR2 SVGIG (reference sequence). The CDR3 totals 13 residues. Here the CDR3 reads CAWSVRAGGPQHF. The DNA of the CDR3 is TGTGCCTGGAGTGTACGGGCGGGTGGACCCCAGCATTTT.

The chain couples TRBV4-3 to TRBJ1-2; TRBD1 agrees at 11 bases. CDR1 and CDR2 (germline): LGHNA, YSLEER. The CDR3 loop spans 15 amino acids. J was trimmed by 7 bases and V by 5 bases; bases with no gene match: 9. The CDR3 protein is CASSSPDRGRVGYTF. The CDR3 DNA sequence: TGCGCCAGCAGCTCCCCGGACAGGGGGCGGGTTGGCTACACCTTC.

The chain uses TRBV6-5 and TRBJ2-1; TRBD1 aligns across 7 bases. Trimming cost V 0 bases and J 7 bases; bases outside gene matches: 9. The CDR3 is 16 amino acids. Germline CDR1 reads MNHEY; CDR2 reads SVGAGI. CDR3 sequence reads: CASSYSSRTRGNEQFF. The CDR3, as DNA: TGTGCCAGCAGTTACTCGTCAAGGACCAGGGGGAATGAGCAGTTCTTC.

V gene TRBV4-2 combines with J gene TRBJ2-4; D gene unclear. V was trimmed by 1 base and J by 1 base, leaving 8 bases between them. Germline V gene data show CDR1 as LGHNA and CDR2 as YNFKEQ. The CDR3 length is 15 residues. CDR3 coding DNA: TGTGCCAGCAGCCAAGGACCTAGTGCCAAAAACATTCAGTACTTC. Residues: CASSQGPSAKNIQYF.

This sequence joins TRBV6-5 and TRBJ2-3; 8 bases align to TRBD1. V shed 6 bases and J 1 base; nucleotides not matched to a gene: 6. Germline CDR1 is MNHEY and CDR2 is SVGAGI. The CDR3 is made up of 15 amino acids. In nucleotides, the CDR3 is TGTGCCAGCAGCACAGGGGGAGTTGGCACAGATACGCAGTATTTT. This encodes CASSTGGVGTDTQYF.

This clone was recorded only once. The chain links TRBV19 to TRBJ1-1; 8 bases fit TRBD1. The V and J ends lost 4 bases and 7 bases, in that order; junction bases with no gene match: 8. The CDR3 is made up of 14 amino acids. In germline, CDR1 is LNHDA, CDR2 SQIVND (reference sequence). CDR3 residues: CASSSRTGRDEAFF. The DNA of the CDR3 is TGTGCCAGTAGTAGTAGGACAGGGCGGGATGAAGCTTTCTTT.